Shown below are 9 T cell receptor beta chains from a single sample sequenced in a study of molecular identifiers for immune sequencing clone quantification. In TCRdb, the PCR reads were re-called with MiXCR into one record per CDR3 protein. Seen here are fewer than 100,000 distinct CDR3 sequences, over 20% observed once, and the top ten hold approximately 1.1%. Input material: naive CD8+ T cells from blood, with Jurkat cell RNA spiked in. Subset specified: FACS-sorted CD8+CD4-CCR7+CD45RA+ naive T cells. The receptors stem from a human donor in good health. Some libraries in this study had Jurkat cell RNA spiked in.

As concerns this clonotype: This clone may be a read error of a much larger clone one base away. The V call is TRBV20-1, the J call TRBJ2-7, with 10 bases that match TRBD2. The CDR3 is made up of 14 amino acids. In germline, CDR1 is DFQATT, CDR2 SNEGSKA (reference sequence). The chain's CDR3 is CSAITSGVAYEQHF. DNA for the CDR3: TGCAGTGCGATCACTAGCGGGGTTGCCTACGAGCAGCACTTC.

This clonotype showed up just a few times. This chain joins TRBV28 and TRBJ1-3; D is undetermined. Per the germline V gene, CDR1 is MDHEN and CDR2 is SYDVKM. Between the trimmed V and J ends, which lost 3 bases and 0 bases, there was a span of 3 bases. The CDR3 is made up of 13 amino acids. In nucleotides, the CDR3 is TGTGCCAGCAGTTTCCCCTCTGGAAACACCATATATTTT. It codes for CASSFPSGNTIYF.

This clonotype has ten or more counts. The V call is TRBV3-1, the J call TRBJ2-7, with D unclear. Trimming removed 3 bases from V and 5 bases from J, with 14 bases in between. This CDR3 spans 14 amino acids. Germline loops: CDR1 LGHDT, CDR2 YNNKEL (reference sequence). CDR3 residues: CASSHTVQVHEQYF. The CDR3 coding sequence is TGTGCCAGCAGCCATACCGTGCAGGTCCACGAGCAGTACTTC.

Of note for this clonotype: This may be a read error, as it is one base from a much larger clone. The chain joins TRBV12-3 or TRBV12-4 to TRBJ2-3; 7 nucleotides align to TRBD2. The CDR3 contains 14 residues. Here the CDR3 reads CACSPSGRTDTQYF. The CDR3 region has the DNA TGTGCCTGCAGTCCTAGCGGCCGCACAGATACGCAGTATTTT.

This clonotype was seen many times. The genes are TRBV7-9 and TRBJ2-3; weak D call: TRBD2 (6 bases). The germline CDR1 and CDR2 sequences are SEHNR and FQNEAQ (reference sequence). Trimming took off 5 bases at V and 0 bases at J, with 18 bases between the two ends. The CDR3 has 17 residues. CDR3: CASSLLVGGSSTDTQYF. The DNA of the CDR3 is TGTGCCAGCAGCCTACTAGTGGGAGGCTCGAGCACAGATACGCAGTATTTT. Full variable domain (remainder filled in from reference TRBV7-9 and TRBJ2-3): DTGVSQNPRHKITKRGQNVTFRCDPISEHNRLYWYRQTLGQGPEFLTYFQNEAQLEKSRLLSDRFSAERPKGSFSTLEIQRTEQGDSAMYLCASSLLVGGSSTDTQYFGPGTRLTVL.

This chain joins TRBV2 and TRBJ1-1; D not resolved. V dropped 3 bases and J dropped 6 bases, with 8 bases sitting between them. Germline V gene data show CDR1 as SNHLY and CDR2 as FYNNEI. This CDR3 spans 12 amino acids. DNA of the CDR3: TGTGCCAGCAGTGAGGACTTACCTGAAGCTTTCTTT. Translation: CASSEDLPEAFF.

The sample holds many counts of this clonotype. The chain links TRBV12-3 or TRBV12-4 to TRBJ1-1; 7 positions agree with TRBD1. After removal of 8 bases from V and 4 bases from J, the junction contained 16 bases not matched to a gene. CDR3 length equals 16 residues. The CDR3, as DNA: TGTGCCAGCGGTTCAGGGGGGCTGATTTCGTTCACTGAAGCTTTCTTT. Residues: CASGSGGLISFTEAFF.

The table lists this clonotype with many counts. This chain connects TRBV7-6 to TRBJ1-1, with TRBD1 as a possible D gene (5 bases). This CDR3 contains 15 residues. Germline values: CDR1 SGHVS, CDR2 FNYEAQ. Trimming removed 0 bases from V and 6 bases from J, with 14 bases in between. The CDR3 DNA reads as TGTGCCAGCAGCTTAGCGCGAGGGGCCGGCGCTGAAGCTTTCTTT. It specifies CASSLARGAGAEAFF. Full variable domain (missing parts from reference TRBV7-6 and TRBJ1-1): GAGVSQSPRYKVTKRGQDVALRCDPISGHVSLYWYRQALGQGPEFLTYFNYEAQQDKSGLPNDRFSAERPEGSISTLTIQRTEQRDSAMYRCASSLARGAGAEAFFGQGTRLTVV.

This chain joins TRBV6-5 and TRBJ2-2; D unclear. Per germline, CDR1 MNHEY and CDR2 SVGAGI. V lost 2 bases and J 3 bases, leaving 10 bases between the germline ends. The CDR3 runs to 15 residues. The CDR3, as DNA: TGTGCCAGCAGTTACGCGACCATTCACACCGGGGAGCTGTTTTTT. Amino acid sequence: CASSYATIHTGELFF.